This T cell receptor (beta chain) was sequenced during a study of cytomegalovirus exposure and HLA in healthy donors. V was pared by 2 bases and J by 0 bases, with 11 bases between. CDR1 is MNHEY, CDR2 SMNVEV, per germline (reference sequence). The CDR3 runs 16 residues. Primers included in the PCR were 60 Vbeta and 13 Jbeta primers. Sequencing used immunoSEQ multiplex PCR; TCRdb keeps in-frame clones, though not all of them. The sample carries about 100,000 clones, under 80% recorded once. V and J are TRBV27 and TRBJ1-3, with D possibly matching TRBD1 (5 bases). Sequenced sample: PBMCs. This TCR was recovered from a man aged 35 to 55 in good health and CMV-seropositive. CDR3 region: CASSLQGVGSGNTIYF. The CDR3 DNA sequence: TGTGCCAGCAGTTTACAAGGGGTCGGCTCTGGAAACACCATATATTTT.